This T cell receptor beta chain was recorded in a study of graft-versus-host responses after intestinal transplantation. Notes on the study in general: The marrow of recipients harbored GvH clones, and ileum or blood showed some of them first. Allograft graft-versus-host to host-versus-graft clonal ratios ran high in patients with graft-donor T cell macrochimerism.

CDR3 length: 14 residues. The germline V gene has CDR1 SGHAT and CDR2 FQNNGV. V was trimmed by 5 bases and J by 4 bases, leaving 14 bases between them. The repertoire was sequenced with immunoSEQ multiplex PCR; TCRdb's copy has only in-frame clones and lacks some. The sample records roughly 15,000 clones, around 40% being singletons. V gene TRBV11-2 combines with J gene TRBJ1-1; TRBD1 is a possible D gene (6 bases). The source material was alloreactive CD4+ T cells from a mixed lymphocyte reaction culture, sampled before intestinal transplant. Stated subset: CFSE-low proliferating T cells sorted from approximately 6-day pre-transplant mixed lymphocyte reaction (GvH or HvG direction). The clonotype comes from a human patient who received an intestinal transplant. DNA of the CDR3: TGTGCCAGCAGCCCTCAAGGGGGTTTCACTGAAGCTTTCTTT. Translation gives CASSPQGGFTEAFF.